This is a list of T cell receptor beta chains from one sample in a study of shared clonotypes between healthy human individuals. TCRdb's table, derived via immunoSEQ multiplex PCR, lists solely in-frame clones and lacks some. The top ten clones hold about 0.07% of a sample with about 180,000 clones, about 93% of them seen once. Sequenced input: naive CD4+ T cells sorted from blood. Source of these receptors: a woman aged 25 to 45 in good health. Each CDR3 is given with its conserved first and last residue. Fields, in order: J gene, clone size, V gene, D gene, CDR3 protein, CDR3 DNA. D genes are given only for firm matches. Expanded clones get a size class; other rows say once, few or many, or leave the size out.

TRBJ1-5 | NA | TRBV30 | NA | CAWSPGQGNQPQHF | TGTGCCTGGAGTCCAGGGCAAGGCAATCAGCCCCAGCATTTT
TRBJ2-1 | NA | TRBV10-3 | TRBD2 | CAISGVRTSGNNEQFF | TGTGCCATCAGTGGGGTTCGGACTAGCGGGAACAATGAGCAGTTCTTC
TRBJ2-2 | NA | TRBV18 | NA | CASSPLNTGELFF | TGTGCCAGCTCACCACTGAACACCGGGGAGCTGTTTTTT
TRBJ1-1 | NA | TRBV19 | TRBD1 | CASSTSQGSEAFF | TGTGCCAGTAGTACCTCACAGGGGTCTGAAGCTTTCTTT
TRBJ2-7 | NA | TRBV4-1 | NA | CASSQVIQGGSSYEQYF | TGCGCCAGCAGCCAGGTAATACAAGGGGGGAGCTCCTACGAGCAGTACTTC
TRBJ1-4 | NA | TRBV4-1 | NA | CASRRGAINEKLFF | TGCGCCAGCAGGAGGGGGGCGATTAATGAAAAACTGTTTTTT
TRBJ1-3 | NA | TRBV2 | NA | CASSEWPDEISGNTIYF | TGTGCCAGCAGTGAATGGCCGGACGAAATCTCTGGAAACACCATATATTTT
TRBJ2-5 | once | TRBV7-9 | NA | CASSSIYGVAETQYF | TGTGCCAGCAGCTCCATATATGGGGTGGCGGAGACCCAGTACTTC
TRBJ1-5 | NA | TRBV2 | TRBD1 | CASSADRGPGQPQHF | TGTGCCAGCAGTGCCGACAGGGGGCCGGGTCAGCCCCAGCATTTT
TRBJ2-7 | NA | TRBV28 | NA | CASSHGGPPYEQYF | TGTGCCAGCAGCCATGGTGGTCCCCCCTACGAGCAGTACTTC
TRBJ1-4 | NA | TRBV2 | NA | CASSEALQTGEGEKLFF | TGTGCCAGCAGTGAAGCGCTTCAAACGGGGGAGGGGGAAAAACTGTTTTTT
TRBJ2-7 | NA | TRBV7-9 | TRBD2 | CASSSGLAGTYEQYF | TGTGCCAGCAGCTCCGGACTAGCGGGAACCTACGAGCAGTACTTC
TRBJ1-4 | NA | TRBV2 | NA | CASSEGGGTNEKLFF | TGTGCCAGCAGTGAAGGGGGGGGCACTAATGAAAAACTGTTTTTT
TRBJ2-5 | NA | TRBV5-1 | NA | CASSPGREQYF | TGCGCCAGCAGCCCCGGACGGGAGCAGTACTTC
TRBJ1-4 | once | TRBV20-1 | NA | CSASLNEKLFF | TGCAGTGCTAGCCTCAATGAAAAACTGTTTTTT
TRBJ1-5 | NA | TRBV5-1 | NA | CASSYGPNSNQPQHF | TGCGCCAGCAGCTATGGACCAAATAGCAATCAGCCCCAGCATTTT
TRBJ2-2 | NA | TRBV27 | NA | CASSLMGGLIINTGELFF | TGTGCCAGCAGTTTAATGGGCGGCCTCATTATTAACACCGGGGAGCTGTTTTTT
TRBJ1-2 | NA | TRBV28 | NA | CASNTAGRGYTF | TGTGCCAGCAATACGGCAGGCAGAGGCTACACCTTC
TRBJ2-7 | NA | TRBV2 | TRBD2 | CALSWRVERDSEQYF | TGTGCCCTATCATGGAGGGTCGAGCGGGACTCCGAGCAGTACTTC
TRBJ2-6 | NA | TRBV28 | NA | CASIPGGGTGANVLTF | TGTGCCAGCATACCAGGGGGAGGGACTGGGGCCAACGTCCTGACTTTC
TRBJ2-5 | NA | TRBV5-1 | NA | CASGLTGETQYF | TGCGCCAGCGGTTTGACGGGGGAGACCCAGTACTTC
TRBJ2-6 | NA | TRBV27 | NA | CASSLAGANVLTF | TGTGCCAGCAGTTTAGCGGGGGCCAACGTCCTGACTTTC
TRBJ2-7 | few | TRBV9 | NA | CASSSRDVTPYEQYF | TGTGCCAGCAGCTCAAGGGACGTCACCCCCTACGAGCAGTACTTC